These 30 T cell receptor beta chains were sequenced from one sample in a study of human T cells and chemical hapten exposure. TCRdb re-analysed the RACE reads in MiXCR, keeping a single row per CDR3 protein. The sample shows about 55,000 distinct CDR3 sequences, approximately 10% of them seen only once. Time point described: pre-sensitization, week 0. Specified treatment: therapeutic diphenylcyclopropenone sensitization with weekly scalp DPC. Someone pulled total RNA out of unfractionated whole blood. The sample was whole blood, taken in connection with sensitization to the hapten diphenylcyclopropenone (DPC). Source of these receptors: a woman in her twenties or thirties with alopecia areata. Some clones in this sample may be carry-over from other donors' samples.

This clonotype occurred a few times. The V gene is TRBV5-5, the J gene TRBJ2-3, with a tentative D call TRBD2 (5 bases). The CDR3 covers 16 residues. V lost 3 bases, J lost 5 bases, and 19 bases lay in between. Germline V gene lookup returns CDR1 SGHKS and CDR2 YYEKEE (reference sequence). The CDR3 reads CASSSVVGRQEDTQYF. The CDR3 DNA is TGTGCCAGCAGCTCTGTCGTGGGGAGACAAGAAGATACGCAGTATTTT.

This clonotype was detected only a few times. The chain uses TRBV28 and TRBJ1-6, with 10 bases lining up with TRBD1. This CDR3 comprises 16 residues. Germline-derived CDR1 and CDR2 are MDHEN and SYDVKM. V lost 5 bases and J lost 8; bases outside the gene matches: 9. The CDR3 loop reads CASSLLPGTGDSPLHF. In DNA, the CDR3 is TGTGCCAGCAGTCTCCTCCCCGGGACAGGGGATTCACCCCTCCACTTT.

This clonotype was observed at least ten times. The rearrangement links TRBV7-2 to TRBJ2-3; the match to TRBD2 covers 13 bases. CDR1 and CDR2 from the germline V gene are SGHTA and FQGNSA. Trimming took 2 bases from V and 5 from J; bases not matched to a gene: 4. The CDR3 is 16 amino acids. CDR3 amino acids: CASSLPGLAGEDTQYF. CDR3 DNA: TGTGCCAGCAGCTTACCTGGACTAGCGGGGGAAGATACGCAGTATTTT.

This clonotype was observed a handful of times. This chain links TRBV6-2 or TRBV6-3 with TRBJ2-7; TRBD2 agrees at 11 bases. The V gene end was trimmed by 4 bases and the J gene end by 4 bases; junction bases not matched to a gene: 3. The CDR3 is made up of 14 amino acids. Germline V gene sequence: CDR1 MNHEY, CDR2 SVGEGT. CDR3 nucleotides: TGTGCCAGCAGTTCCCGGACTAGCGGGTACGAGCAGTACTTC. Amino acid sequence: CASSSRTSGYEQYF.

This clonotype was seen repeatedly, ten times or more. The V gene is TRBV4-2, the J gene TRBJ1-5, with TRBD1 as a possible D gene (5 bases). Germline values: CDR1 LGHNA, CDR2 YNFKEQ. The CDR3 has 15 amino acids. Trimming shortened V by 4 bases and J by 3 bases, and 13 bases separated the two germline ends. As DNA, the CDR3 is TGTGCCAGCAGCCTGGAAGACAGAACCAATCAGCCCCAGCATTTT. It is translated as CASSLEDRTNQPQHF.

This clonotype was found a few times. The chain links TRBV7-2 to TRBJ1-1, with D perhaps TRBD1 (5 bases). The V end lost 4 bases, the J end lost 1 base, and 10 bases lay between the germline ends. There are 14 residues in the CDR3. CDR1 and CDR2 from the germline V gene are SGHTA and FQGNSA. CDR3 loop: CASSWDGSNTEAFF. DNA of the CDR3: TGTGCCAGCAGCTGGGACGGTTCGAACACTGAAGCTTTCTTT.

This chain links TRBV2 with TRBJ1-5, with D hard to call. Germline assignment: CDR1 SNHLY and CDR2 FYNNEI. CDR3 length equals 14 residues. With 2 bases removed from V and 7 bases from J, the gap between germline ends came to 12 bases. CDR3 bases: TGTGCCAGCAGTGAAAATACTGCCGACCAGCCCCAGCATTTT. It is translated as CASSENTADQPQHF. Drawing the rest from reference TRBV2 and TRBJ1-5, the complete variable domain is EPEVTQTPSHQVTQMGQEVILRCVPISNHLYFYWYRQILGQKVEFLVSFYNNEISEKSEIFDDQFSVERPDGSNFTLKIRSTKLEDSAMYFCASSENTADQPQHFGDGTRLSIL.

This clonotype was seen many times. This sequence joins TRBV25-1 and TRBJ2-3, with D uncertain. The CDR3 has 14 amino acids. The ends were cut back, 2 bases at V and 1 base at J, with 7 bases in the middle. The germline V gene has CDR1 MGHDK and CDR2 SYGVNS. Here the CDR3 reads CASSEITCTDTQYF. CDR3 nucleotides: TGTGCCAGCAGTGAAATAACATGCACAGATACGCAGTATTTT.

By sample fraction, this clonotype is medium-sized. The rearrangement joins TRBV11-2 to TRBJ2-2; D could derive from TRBD1 or TRBD2 (5 bases each). The germline V and J ends were trimmed by 5 bases and 4 bases, with 20 bases remaining between them. Germline loops: CDR1 SGHAT, CDR2 FQNNGV. The CDR3 totals 17 residues. CDR3 region: CASSTNQGPGVTGELFF. For the CDR3, the DNA is TGTGCCAGCAGCACCAACCAGGGCCCCGGGGTCACCGGGGAGCTGTTTTTT.

This clonotype was observed a handful of times. The V and J genes are TRBV28 and TRBJ2-7, with D possibly being TRBD1 (6 bases). This CDR3 has 15 amino acids. The V end was cut by 5 bases, the J end by 0 bases, with 14 bases between. Per the germline V gene, CDR1 is MDHEN and CDR2 is SYDVKM. In DNA form, the CDR3 reads TGTGCCAGCAGTCCCTTACAGGGAAGCTCCTACGAGCAGTACTTC. It translates to CASSPLQGSSYEQYF.

Many counts were recorded for this clonotype. The chain carries TRBV28 and TRBJ1-1; 7 bases are shared with TRBD1. The length of the CDR3 is 13 residues. Losses at the gene ends were 3 bases for V and 5 bases for J; bases not matched to a gene: 3. Germline assignment: CDR1 MDHEN and CDR2 SYDVKM. CDR3 in amino acids: CASSFTGATEAFF. The CDR3 DNA reads TGTGCCAGCAGTTTCACAGGGGCTACTGAAGCTTTCTTT. Full variable domain (outside the CDR3, taken from reference TRBV28 and TRBJ1-1): DVKVTQSSRYLVKRTGEKVFLECVQDMDHENMFWYRQDPGLGLRLIYFSYDVKMKEKGDIPEGYSVSREKKERFSLILESASTNQTSMYLCASSFTGATEAFFGQGTRLTVV.

This chain uses TRBV7-9 with TRBJ2-2; D is unclear. With 5 bases removed from V and 1 base from J, the gap between germline ends came to 5 bases. Per the germline V gene, CDR1 is SEHNR and CDR2 is FQNEAQ (reference sequence). CDR3 size: 13 residues. The CDR3 reads CASSPGNTGELFF. The CDR3 DNA reads TGTGCCAGCAGCCCCGGGAACACCGGGGAGCTGTTTTTT. Based on the CDR3 plus reference TRBV7-9 and TRBJ2-2, the full variable domain is DTGVSQNPRHKITKRGQNVTFRCDPISEHNRLYWYRQTLGQGPEFLTYFQNEAQLEKSRLLSDRFSAERPKGSFSTLEIQRTEQGDSAMYLCASSPGNTGELFFGEGSRLTVL.

In its sample, this clonotype was seen many times. The chain combines TRBV28 with TRBJ2-3; D might be TRBD1 (5 bases). The germline V gene encodes CDR1 MDHEN and CDR2 SYDVKM. V lost 5 bases and J lost 8, with 14 bases in between. The CDR3 contains 13 residues. In nucleotides, the CDR3 is TGTGCCAGCAGTACGACAGCCCAGGCTACGCAGTATTTT. It is translated as CASSTTAQATQYF.

Ten or more counts support this clonotype. This rearrangement joins TRBV4-3 to TRBJ1-1; D is uncertain. CDR3 length equals 13 residues. Germline V gives CDR1 LGHNA, CDR2 YSLEER. Trimming removed 2 bases from V and 3 bases from J, with 7 bases in between. The CDR3 sequence: CASSQTGYTEAFF. The CDR3 nucleotides are TGCGCCAGCAGCCAAACGGGGTACACTGAAGCTTTCTTT.

V usage is TRBV6-2 or TRBV6-3 and J usage is TRBJ2-1, with 10 bases lining up with TRBD1. Germline V CDR1 and CDR2: MNHEY, SVGEGT. V lost 8 bases to trimming and J lost 7 bases; unmatched junction nucleotides: 5. This CDR3 has 13 residues. The CDR3 spells CASCRTGGNEQFF. The CDR3 DNA follows: TGTGCCAGCTGTCGGACAGGGGGGAATGAGCAGTTCTTC.

This clonotype appeared many times. This chain uses TRBV7-2 with TRBJ2-6; D is unresolved. The CDR3 has 20 amino acids. From germline, CDR1 is SGHTA and CDR2 FQGNSA. V was pared by 5 bases and J by 0 bases, with 23 bases between. Written as DNA, the CDR3 is TGTGCCAGCAGCCCCTATTCAGTTTGGCAAGTACCCTCTGGGGCCAACGTCCTGACTTTC. Its translation is CASSPYSVWQVPSGANVLTF.

The table lists this clonotype with a few counts. This chain links TRBV10-3 with TRBJ2-3, with D maybe TRBD2 (6 bases). This CDR3 has 15 amino acids. Germline V CDR1 and CDR2: ENHRY, SYGVKD. Trimming pared 3 bases from V and 1 base from J, leaving 11 bases between. CDR3 region: CAISDWRGGTDTQYF. As DNA, the CDR3 is TGTGCCATCAGTGATTGGAGGGGTGGCACAGATACGCAGTATTTT.

Ten or more counts support this clonotype. J is TRBJ1-1 and V is TRBV3-1; 12 positions agree with TRBD1. With 5 bases clipped from V and 1 base from J, the junction kept 5 bases outside the gene matches. Germline V gene sequence: CDR1 LGHDT, CDR2 YNNKEL (reference sequence). This CDR3 has 16 amino acids. In DNA, the CDR3 is TGTGCCAGCAGCATCCGGGACAGGGGGCCGAACACTGAAGCTTTCTTT. Translated: CASSIRDRGPNTEAFF.

The chain carries TRBV6-2 or TRBV6-3 and TRBJ2-7, with D perhaps given as TRBD1 or TRBD2 (6 bases each). Germline V gives CDR1 MNHEY, CDR2 SVGEGT. This CDR3 has 15 residues. Between the trimmed V and J ends, which lost 4 bases and 3 bases, there was a span of 16 bases. The CDR3 DNA follows: TGTGCCAGCAGTTTCAGGGGACTGAGACTCTACGAGCAGTACTTC. Its protein is CASSFRGLRLYEQYF.

This clonotype appeared a few times. This chain uses TRBV18 with TRBJ2-7; 7 bases align to TRBD1. With 3 bases clipped from V and 4 bases from J, the junction kept 6 bases outside the gene matches. The CDR3 is made up of 14 amino acids. The germline V gene encodes CDR1 KGHSH and CDR2 LQKENI. This CDR3 reads CASSPLRDSYEQYF. The CDR3 region has the DNA TGTGCCAGCTCACCTCTCCGGGACAGTTACGAGCAGTACTTC.

This clonotype was seen a few times. The chain has TRBV5-6 and TRBJ2-5; a possible D gene is TRBD1 (5 bases). Trimming took off 0 bases at V and 0 bases at J, with 6 bases between the two ends. This CDR3 has 14 residues. Germline CDR1 reads SGHDT; CDR2 reads YYEEEE. The DNA of the CDR3 is TGTGCCAGCAGCTTGGAGGGGTACCAAGAGACCCAGTACTTC. Translation: CASSLEGYQETQYF.

The chain links TRBV28 to TRBJ2-1; 7 nucleotides align to TRBD1. The germline gives CDR1 MDHEN, CDR2 SYDVKM. V dropped 4 bases and J dropped 7; count of bases not matched to a gene: 10. The CDR3 length is 15 residues. The CDR3 region has the DNA TGTGCCAGCAGTTCCCGGGACAGCCCCGTGAATGAGCAGTTCTTC. Translation gives CASSSRDSPVNEQFF. Full variable domain (outside the CDR3, taken from reference TRBV28 and TRBJ2-1): DVKVTQSSRYLVKRTGEKVFLECVQDMDHENMFWYRQDPGLGLRLIYFSYDVKMKEKGDIPEGYSVSREKKERFSLILESASTNQTSMYLCASSSRDSPVNEQFFGPGTRLTVL.

This chain links TRBV6-2 or TRBV6-3 with TRBJ2-7, with 7 bases aligning to TRBD1. CDR1 and CDR2 (germline): MNHEY, SVGEGT. The CDR3 spans 15 residues. V lost 4 bases to trimming and J lost 2 bases; unmatched junction nucleotides: 8. CDR3 DNA sequence: TGTGCCAGCAGTTCCGGAGGACAGGCGACCTACGAGCAGTACTTC. Encoded protein: CASSSGGQATYEQYF.

At least ten counts were recorded for this clonotype. This chain connects TRBV7-2 to TRBJ2-3; 11 bases match TRBD2. Trimming at V came to 1 base and at J to 4 bases, leaving 4 bases not matched to a gene. The CDR3 spans 16 residues. Germline V gene data show CDR1 as SGHTA and CDR2 as FQGNSA. The CDR3 nucleotides are TGTGCCAGCAGCTTAGTTAGCGGGGGGGCCCCAGATACGCAGTATTTT. Its translation is CASSLVSGGAPDTQYF.

The chain is built from TRBV18 and TRBJ2-7; TRBD2 matches at 7 bases. CDR1 is KGHSH and CDR2 is LQKENI in the germline V gene. The CDR3 length is 14 residues. Trimming removed 8 bases from V and 0 bases from J; junction bases left unmatched: 7. The CDR3 is CASTSGTNSYEQYF. Here the CDR3 DNA reads TGTGCCAGCACCTCCGGGACTAACTCCTACGAGCAGTACTTC.

In DNA, the CDR3 is TGTGCCAGCAGCTACTTACCGGGACGAGCGGACGAGCAGTACTTC. Its translation is CASSYLPGRADEQYF. The V and J genes are TRBV7-3 and TRBJ2-7; either TRBD1 or TRBD2 may fit D (5 bases each). Trimming took 4 bases from V and 5 from J, leaving 18 bases between them. The CDR3 length is 15 residues. Germline lookup yields CDR1 SGHTA and CDR2 FQGTGA.

This clonotype appeared a few times. The rearrangement links TRBV11-2 to TRBJ2-3; 8 positions match TRBD2. Germline CDR1 reads SGHAT; CDR2 reads FQNNGV. V was pared by 4 bases and J by 3 bases, with 9 bases of the junction left unmatched. This CDR3 region has 16 residues. DNA of the CDR3: TGTGCCAGCAGCTGGGGCGGGGGGAGTGGGACAGATACGCAGTATTTT. Encoded protein: CASSWGGGSGTDTQYF.

This clonotype was seen a few times. The chain has TRBV11-2 and TRBJ2-1, with 7 bases aligning to TRBD1. CDR3 length: 16 residues. The germline gives CDR1 SGHAT, CDR2 FQNNGV. With 5 bases clipped from V and 5 bases from J, the junction kept 12 bases outside the gene matches. CDR3 sequence (DNA): TGTGCCAGCAGCCTCACAACAGGGGTGCTCAACAATGAGCAGTTCTTC. This gives the protein CASSLTTGVLNNEQFF.

This clonotype was counted between two and nine times. This chain uses TRBV4-1 with TRBJ2-3, with 7 bases lining up with TRBD2. CDR3 size: 13 residues. CDR1 is MGHRA, CDR2 YSYEKL, per germline. The trim removed 4 bases at V and 10 bases at J, leaving 8 bases unmatched. CDR3 nucleotides: TGCGCCAGCAGCCCCCCGCGTGGGGGGGCGCAGTATTTT. This codes for CASSPPRGGAQYF.

This clonotype has just a few counts. The V call is TRBV4-3, the J call TRBJ1-6, with D maybe TRBD1 (6 bases). Germline V gene data show CDR1 as LGHNA and CDR2 as YSLEER. The CDR3 is made up of 13 amino acids. Trimming took off 6 bases at V and 10 bases at J, with 13 bases between the two ends. CDR3 sequence (DNA): TGCGCCAGCAGTCCAGGGGAAGGCTCACCCCTCCACTTT. It codes for CASSPGEGSPLHF.